The sequence of this T cell receptor beta chain was determined in a study of blood T cell repertoires in COVID-19. Overall study context: Recovery among Cohort 3 donors was established by two negative PCRs, clearance, or symptom resolution.

Clinical histories supplied by participants themselves formed the basis of cohort assignment. Study processing details: Reference gene primer amplification gave estimated nucleated cell counts. Sequencing was performed with immunoSEQ multiplex PCR; in TCRdb, only in-frame clones are kept and a portion is missing. V and J calls and clone size follow that table, whereas D and trimming were derived from the DNA. In the table there are 400,000 or so clones, more than 75% of which are singletons. Germline assignment: CDR1 SGHDT and CDR2 YYEEEE. The CDR3 loop spans 15 amino acids. V lost 4 bases to trimming and J lost 0 bases, with 10 bases between them.

Material for sequencing was PBMCs or T cells enriched from blood (not recorded which). This sequence joins TRBV5-6 and TRBJ1-4; no clear D. The TCR comes from a middle-aged man in a cohort exposed to, infected with or recovered from COVID-19 (not recorded which). This chain's CDR3 is CASSPLAATNEKLFF. In nucleotides, the CDR3 is TGTGCCAGCAGCCCCCTGGCGGCAACTAATGAAAAACTGTTTTTT.